The 27 T cell receptor beta chains in this list originate from one sample, sequenced in a study of beta chain features in type 1 diabetes. The antigens these receptors bind are not known. Study results and caveats: For Type 1 diabetes patients, all four CD4+ subsets carried TCRB CDR3s that were moderately but significantly shorter.

The entirety of the isolated RNA underwent reverse transcription, so expressed TCRB transcripts were sequenced. Generated by immunoSEQ multiplex PCR, the TCRdb table keeps only in-frame clones and is missing some. In the table there are hundreds of thousands of clones, about 14% of which are singletons. Source material: naive CD4+ T cells from blood. The receptors were gathered from a man aged 18 to 30 with type 1 diabetes.

The rearrangement uses TRBV6-5 and TRBJ2-6; D unclear. Germline loops: CDR1 MNHEY, CDR2 SVGAGI. The CDR3 has 15 residues. The V end lost 0 bases, the J end lost 2 bases, and 5 bases lay between the germline ends. The CDR3 protein is CASSYSRAGANVLTF. In DNA form, the CDR3 reads TGTGCCAGCAGTTACTCAAGGGCTGGGGCCAACGTCCTGACTTTC.

This clone appeared a few times. The chain couples TRBV2 to TRBJ1-5; TRBD1 aligns across 7 bases. Germline V CDR1 and CDR2: SNHLY, FYNNEI. The CDR3 extends over 21 amino acids. V was clipped by 2 bases and J by 1 base; unmatched bases: 20. CDR3 residues: CASSETFGKGGHSWSNQPQHF. CDR3 coding DNA: TGTGCCAGCAGTGAAACGTTCGGTAAAGGGGGCCACTCGTGGAGCAATCAGCCCCAGCATTTT.

This clone was observed a few times. The V gene is TRBV30, the J gene TRBJ1-5; tentative D call: TRBD1 (5 bases). This CDR3 spans 13 amino acids. Germline-derived CDR1 and CDR2 are GTSNPN and SVGIG (reference sequence). V was pared by 3 bases and J by 6 bases, with 12 bases between. The CDR3 DNA is TGTGCCTGGAGCCGGGGGGGTAGTCAGCCCCAGCATTTT. Translation: CAWSRGGSQPQHF.

This clone has more than one count but fewer than ten. V is TRBV19 and J is TRBJ2-5; unclear D gene. V lost 7 bases and J 5 bases, leaving 14 bases between the germline ends. The CDR3 spans 13 residues. Germline CDR1 and CDR2: LNHDA and SQIVND (reference sequence). The CDR3 protein is CASMDRAVETQYF. In DNA form, the CDR3 reads TGTGCCAGTATGGACCGGGCCGTGGAGACCCAGTACTTC.

The chain couples TRBV5-1 to TRBJ2-7, with D uncertain. The CDR3 totals 10 residues. Per germline, CDR1 SGHRS and CDR2 YFSETQ. With 3 bases removed from V and 7 bases from J, the gap between germline ends came to 5 bases. CDR3 nucleotides: TGCGCCAGCAGCTCCCCTGAGCAGTACTTC. Translation: CASSSPEQYF.

The V and J genes are TRBV4-1 and TRBJ1-5; 9 positions match TRBD1. Trimming took 4 bases from V and 5 from J; bases not matched to a gene: 6. CDR1 is MGHRA and CDR2 is YSYEKL in the germline V gene. This CDR3 region has 15 residues. CDR3 DNA sequence: TGCGCCAGCAGCCCTCAGGGACAGGGTGATCAGCCCCAGCATTTT. It codes for CASSPQGQGDQPQHF.

The rearrangement joins TRBV6-6 to TRBJ1-6, with 9 bases identical to TRBD1. CDR3 length: 13 residues. Germline values: CDR1 MNHNY, CDR2 SVGAGI (reference sequence). The V gene end was trimmed by 11 bases and the J gene end by 6 bases; junction bases not matched to a gene: 5. The CDR3 protein is CAGGTGSNSPLHF. CDR3 in DNA: TGTGCCGGCGGGACAGGGAGTAATTCACCCCTCCACTTT.

This clone was detected only a few times. The rearrangement uses TRBV29-1 and TRBJ2-5, with 9 positions matching TRBD2. Trimming removed 7 bases from V and 1 base from J; junction bases left unmatched: 7. The CDR3 has 14 residues. CDR1 and CDR2 (germline): SQVTM, ANQGSEA. CDR3: CSGRLAASQETQYF. The CDR3, as DNA: TGCAGCGGACGACTAGCGGCGAGCCAAGAGACCCAGTACTTC.

This chain links TRBV5-1 with TRBJ2-3; D may match TRBD1 or TRBD2 (5 bases each). Germline-derived CDR1 and CDR2 are SGHRS and YFSETQ. V lost 2 bases to trimming and J lost 4 bases, with 8 bases between them. The CDR3 runs 13 residues. In nucleotides, the CDR3 is TGCGCCAGCAGCTTCCAGGGAGCAGATACGCAGTATTTT. Translating it yields CASSFQGADTQYF.

This clone has just a few counts. This chain links TRBV4-1 with TRBJ2-7; tentatively, D is TRBD1 or TRBD2 (5 bases each). Trimming shortened V by 1 base and J by 5 bases, and 15 bases separated the two germline ends. The CDR3 is 15 residues long. CDR1 is MGHRA, CDR2 YSYEKL, per germline. The CDR3 DNA reads TGCGCCAGCAGCCAAGGGTGGGACCGACGCGACGAGCAGTACTTC. This codes for CASSQGWDRRDEQYF.

In this sample, this clone turned up a few times. Other nucleotide sequences in the sample specify the same CDR3. V gene TRBV30 combines with J gene TRBJ2-1, with 11 nucleotides matching TRBD2. The CDR3 is made up of 14 amino acids. The germline V gene has CDR1 GTSNPN and CDR2 SVGIG (reference sequence). With V trimmed by 2 bases and J by 4 bases, 1 base remained unmatched. The CDR3 region is CAWSTSGRYNEQFF. In DNA form, the CDR3 reads TGTGCCTGGAGTACTAGCGGGAGATACAATGAGCAGTTCTTC. Looking up the rest from reference TRBV30 and TRBJ2-1 gives the full variable domain: SQTIHQWPATLVQPVGSPLSLECTVEGTSNPNLYWYRQAAGRGLQLLFYSVGIGQISSEVPQNLSASRPQDRQFILSSKKLLLSDSGFYLCAWSTSGRYNEQFFGPGTRLTVL.

This clone has only a few counts. This chain uses TRBV5-1 with TRBJ1-4, with 7 bases fitting TRBD1. Trimming cost V 4 bases and J 8 bases; bases outside gene matches: 11. The CDR3 is 15 residues long. Germline values: CDR1 SGHRS, CDR2 YFSETQ. In DNA form, the CDR3 reads TGCGCCAGCAGCGCCCAGACAGGGTCTGTCGAAAAACTGTTTTTT. Amino acids: CASSAQTGSVEKLFF.

The chain links TRBV4-1 to TRBJ2-5, with 16 bases matching TRBD2. V trimming: 3 bases; J trimming: 3 bases; junction bases outside the gene matches: 13. The CDR3 is 20 residues long. From germline, CDR1 is MGHRA and CDR2 YSYEKL. The DNA for the CDR3 is TGCGCCAGCAGCCAGGAGGGACTAGCGGGAGGGCCTTTCCTGGAAGAGACCCAGTACTTC. It is translated as CASSQEGLAGGPFLEETQYF.

This clone was counted a few times. This CDR3 reads CASSPPGQIYEQYF. The CDR3 nucleotides read TGTGCCAGCAGCCCGCCGGGACAGATTTACGAGCAGTACTTC. The V and J genes are TRBV6-5 and TRBJ2-7; TRBD1 matches at 7 bases. V lost 6 bases to trimming and J lost 4 bases; unmatched junction nucleotides: 9. This CDR3 comprises 14 residues. Per germline, CDR1 MNHEY and CDR2 SVGAGI.

This clone was seen a few times. The V gene is TRBV19, the J gene TRBJ1-4; a weak D match, TRBD1 (6 bases). CDR3 length: 16 amino acids. Trimming removed 5 bases from V and 2 bases from J, with 15 bases in between. The germline CDR1 and CDR2 sequences are LNHDA and SQIVND (reference sequence). CDR3: CASSARMRGTNEKLFF. The CDR3 region has the DNA TGTGCCAGTAGTGCGCGCATGAGGGGGACTAATGAAAAACTGTTTTTT.

The V call is TRBV7-9, the J call TRBJ1-1, with D maybe TRBD1 (6 bases). The V gene's germline CDR1 is SEHNR and CDR2 FQNEAQ (reference sequence). V was shortened by 2 bases and J by 7 bases, with 11 bases between the two germline ends. The CDR3 is 13 residues long. CDR3 coding DNA: TGTGCCAGCAGCTTACGGGACAATGATGAAGCTTTCTTT. It encodes CASSLRDNDEAFF.

This rearrangement joins TRBV6-5 to TRBJ1-1; 7 positions agree with TRBD1. The CDR3 sequence is 13 residues long. The V and J ends lost 8 bases and 0 bases, in that order; junction bases with no gene match: 3. Germline CDR1 reads MNHEY; CDR2 reads SVGAGI. CDR3 region: CASHRGLNTEAFF. The CDR3 DNA follows: TGTGCCAGCCACAGGGGACTGAACACTGAAGCTTTCTTT.

The rearrangement links TRBV7-2 to TRBJ2-1; 9 nucleotides line up with TRBD2. This CDR3 comprises 15 residues. Germline V gene sequence: CDR1 SGHTA, CDR2 FQGNSA. Trimming removed 1 base from V and 6 bases from J; junction bases left unmatched: 4. The CDR3 protein is CASSLVGTSSNEQFF. The DNA for the CDR3 is TGTGCCAGCAGCTTAGTGGGGACTAGCTCCAATGAGCAGTTCTTC.

V and J are TRBV21-1 and TRBJ2-1. TRBV21-1 is a known pseudogene. This CDR3 is built from 16 residues. The CDR3, as DNA: TGTGCCAGCAGCCCAGGAGCCCAACTAAGGTGGACTGAGCAGTTCTTC. Protein sequence: CASSPGAQLRWTEQFF.

This clone was detected only once. This rearrangement joins TRBV7-2 to TRBJ1-5, with 9 bases that match TRBD1. The CDR3 spans 15 residues. V trimming: 7 bases; J trimming: 3 bases; junction bases outside the gene matches: 7. Germline lookup yields CDR1 SGHTA and CDR2 FQGNSA. CDR3: CASTTQGANNQPQHF. CDR3 in DNA: TGTGCCAGCACCACACAGGGGGCGAACAATCAGCCCCAGCATTTT.

This clone came up a few times. The chain joins TRBV6-5 to TRBJ2-3; 10 positions agree with TRBD1. J lost 1 base, V lost 6 bases, and 4 bases had no gene match. The CDR3 is 15 amino acids. Germline CDR1 and CDR2: MNHEY and SVGAGI. The CDR3 DNA is TGTGCCAGCAGCGACAGGGGGCGCGGCACAGATACGCAGTATTTT. Translating gives CASSDRGRGTDTQYF.

This clone has only a few counts. V gene TRBV5-4 combines with J gene TRBJ2-1; possibly TRBD1 or TRBD2 for D (5 bases each). Germline CDR1 and CDR2: SGHNT and YYREEE (reference sequence). V was clipped by 4 bases and J by 4 bases, with 15 bases between them. The CDR3 contains 15 residues. Here the CDR3 reads CASSLPQRTYNEQFF. CDR3 DNA: TGTGCCAGCAGCCTCCCCCAGCGGACATACAATGAGCAGTTCTTC. Full variable domain (remainder filled in from reference TRBV5-4 and TRBJ2-1): ETGVTQSPTHLIKTRGQQVTLRCSSQSGHNTVSWYQQALGQGPQFIFQYYREEENGRGNFPPRFSGLQFPNYSSELNVNALELDDSALYLCASSLPQRTYNEQFFGPGTRLTVL.

The gene calls are TRBV7-3 and TRBJ2-1; perhaps TRBD2 as D (5 bases). The V end lost 4 bases, the J end lost 0 bases, and 10 bases lay between the germline ends. The germline gives CDR1 SGHTA, CDR2 FQGTGA. The CDR3 length is 15 residues. The CDR3 is CASSSTGSSYNEQFF. The DNA for the CDR3 is TGTGCCAGCAGCTCGACTGGGAGCTCCTACAATGAGCAGTTCTTC. Full variable domain (rest looked up from reference TRBV7-3 and TRBJ2-1): GAGVSQTPSNKVTEKGKYVELRCDPISGHTALYWYRQSLGQGPEFLIYFQGTGAADDSGLPNDRFFAVRPEGSVSTLKIQRTERGDSAVYLCASSSTGSSYNEQFFGPGTRLTVL.

This clone was detected only a few times. V usage is TRBV5-6 and J usage is TRBJ1-1; no clear D. There are 13 residues in the CDR3. The germline CDR1 and CDR2 sequences are SGHDT and YYEEEE. Trimming took 2 bases from V and 4 from J, leaving 9 bases between them. The CDR3 sequence: CASSFMRSTEAFF. CDR3 coding DNA: TGTGCCAGCAGCTTCATGCGGAGCACTGAAGCTTTCTTT.

The rearrangement links TRBV15 to TRBJ2-5; D is uncertain. There are 16 residues in the CDR3. Germline V gene lookup returns CDR1 LNHNV and CDR2 YYDKDF (reference sequence). Trimming pared 1 base from V and 0 bases from J, leaving 12 bases between. The DNA for the CDR3 is TGTGCCACCAGCAGAGTTTTCGGGCAGAACCAAGAGACCCAGTACTTC. Amino acid sequence: CATSRVFGQNQETQYF.

V is TRBV10-3 and J is TRBJ1-2, with 8 nucleotides matching TRBD1. The length of the CDR3 is 15 residues. With V trimmed by 6 bases and J by 4 bases, 10 bases remained unmatched. Germline V gene lookup returns CDR1 ENHRY and CDR2 SYGVKD. In nucleotides, the CDR3 is TGTGCCATCAGCAGGACAGGGAAAATACTCTATGGCTACACCTTC. It is translated as CAISRTGKILYGYTF.

This clone was detected a few times. The chain carries TRBV6-6 and TRBJ2-1; D possibly corresponds to TRBD1 (6 bases). The CDR3 length is 13 residues. CDR1 is MNHNY, CDR2 SVGAGI, per germline (reference sequence). V was shortened by 6 bases and J by 3 bases, with 9 bases between the two germline ends. The CDR3 bases are TGTGCCAGCAGGGACAGAATCTACAATGAGCAGTTCTTC. Protein product: CASRDRIYNEQFF.